Each of the 21 T cell receptor beta chains below was sequenced from the same sample in a study of beta chain features in type 1 diabetes. Regarding the study as a whole: Shorter TCRB CDR3s, moderately but significantly so, marked every one of the four CD4+ subsets in Type 1 diabetes patients.

What was sequenced were expressed TCRB transcripts, since all of the isolated RNA had been reverse transcribed. Some clones are missing from TCRdb's copy, which holds only in-frame ones; the method was immunoSEQ multiplex PCR. The sample has around 130,000 clones, around 9% seen once. Their target antigens are unknown. Sample: central memory CD4+ T cells from blood. The receptor set was obtained from a man aged 25 to 40 with type 1 diabetes.

This clone turned up a few times. This chain's CDR3 is CASSSTGLEAFF. The CDR3 coding sequence is TGTGCCAGCAGCTCGACAGGGCTGGAAGCTTTCTTT. V is TRBV7-2 and J is TRBJ1-1, with 7 bases aligning to TRBD1. The CDR3 is 12 residues long. Trimming at V came to 4 bases and at J to 8 bases, leaving 4 bases not matched to a gene. Per the germline V gene, CDR1 is SGHTA and CDR2 is FQGNSA. The entire variable domain, with the rest obtained from reference TRBV7-2 and TRBJ1-1, is as follows: GAGVSQSPSNKVTEKGKDVELRCDPISGHTALYWYRQSLGQGLEFLIYFQGNSAPDKSGLPSDRFSAERTGGSVSTLTIQRTQQEDSAVYLCASSSTGLEAFFGQGTRLTVV.

This clone was counted between two and nine times. J is TRBJ2-1 and V is TRBV7-2; the match to TRBD2 covers 13 bases. From germline, CDR1 is SGHTA and CDR2 FQGNSA. V shed 5 bases and J 0 bases; nucleotides not matched to a gene: 4. This CDR3 spans 17 amino acids. CDR3 amino acids: CASSPRTSGGSYNEQFF. For the CDR3, the DNA is TGTGCCAGCAGCCCGAGGACTAGCGGGGGCTCCTACAATGAGCAGTTCTTC.

In its sample, this clone was seen a few times. The chain couples TRBV7-8 to TRBJ1-1; 9 bases are shared with TRBD1. Germline-derived CDR1 and CDR2 are SGHVS and FQNEAQ. The length of the CDR3 is 13 residues. V lost 6 bases and J lost 3; bases outside the gene matches: 2. The CDR3, as DNA: TGTGCCAGCAGGGGACAGGGAGACACTGAAGCTTTCTTT. It yields the protein CASRGQGDTEAFF.

There are a few counts of this clone. V gene TRBV5-1 combines with J gene TRBJ1-6, with D unresolved. Trimming removed 0 bases at V and 8 bases at J, with 6 bases between. The CDR3 loop spans 13 amino acids. Per the germline V gene, CDR1 is SGHRS and CDR2 is YFSETQ. Here the CDR3 reads CASSLVGHSPLHF. CDR3 DNA: TGCGCCAGCAGCTTGGTTGGCCATTCACCCCTCCACTTT.

The chain recombines TRBV7-9 with TRBJ1-4, with 7 nucleotides matching TRBD1. In germline, CDR1 is SEHNR, CDR2 FQNEAQ (reference sequence). The CDR3 extends over 15 amino acids. Trimming at V came to 3 bases and at J to 7 bases, leaving 8 bases not matched to a gene. CDR3 residues: CASSFGDRDGEKLFF. The CDR3 region has the DNA TGTGCCAGCAGCTTCGGCGACAGGGACGGTGAAAAACTGTTTTTT. Drawing the rest from reference TRBV7-9 and TRBJ1-4, the complete variable domain is DTGVSQNPRHKITKRGQNVTFRCDPISEHNRLYWYRQTLGQGPEFLTYFQNEAQLEKSRLLSDRFSAERPKGSFSTLEIQRTEQGDSAMYLCASSFGDRDGEKLFFGSGTQLSVL.

The V gene is TRBV5-1, the J gene TRBJ1-1; D remains ambiguous. V was trimmed by 4 bases and J by 0 bases, leaving 10 bases between them. The germline CDR1 and CDR2 sequences are SGHRS and YFSETQ. There are 14 residues in the CDR3. CDR3 nucleotides: TGCGCCAGCAGCGCACAGAGCATGAACACTGAAGCTTTCTTT. Amino acids: CASSAQSMNTEAFF.

A few counts support this clone. The gene calls are TRBV11-2 and TRBJ1-5; the D is unclear. The CDR3 is 13 amino acids. Germline CDR1 is SGHAT and CDR2 is FQNNGV. The V and J ends lost 3 bases and 6 bases respectively, with 9 bases between them. CDR3 in DNA: TGTGCCAGCAGCTTGAACGCGGGTCAGCCCCAGCATTTT. It yields the protein CASSLNAGQPQHF.

The table lists this clone with a few counts. The chain employs TRBV5-1 and TRBJ2-3; 7 bases map to TRBD2. The junction had 12 bases not matched to a gene; V was cut back by 6 bases and J by 2 bases. The V gene's germline CDR1 is SGHRS and CDR2 YFSETQ. The CDR3 covers 16 residues. Here the CDR3 DNA reads TGCGCCAGCACCAGCGGGGCCGGTTTACTCACAGATACGCAGTATTTT. Translation: CASTSGAGLLTDTQYF.

This clone came up a few times. The chain uses TRBV2 and TRBJ1-4, with 12 positions matching TRBD1. Germline V lookup: CDR1 SNHLY, CDR2 FYNNEI. The CDR3 consists of 14 residues. The ends lost 8 bases at V and 8 bases at J; junction bases unmatched: 6. The DNA of the CDR3 is TGTGCCAGCGTCCGGGACAGGGGGCCAGAAAAACTGTTTTTT. It specifies CASVRDRGPEKLFF. Variable domain in full (rest from reference TRBV2 and TRBJ1-4): EPEVTQTPSHQVTQMGQEVILRCVPISNHLYFYWYRQILGQKVEFLVSFYNNEISEKSEIFDDQFSVERPDGSNFTLKIRSTKLEDSAMYFCASVRDRGPEKLFFGSGTQLSVL.

This clone was seen only a few times. The chain links TRBV28 to TRBJ2-3; the D is unclear. CDR1 and CDR2 from the germline V gene are MDHEN and SYDVKM. Trimming stripped 5 bases from V and 0 bases from J, with 6 bases between. The CDR3 runs 13 residues. CDR3 bases: TGTGCCAGCAGTCCCCCTAGCACAGATACGCAGTATTTT. Encoded protein: CASSPPSTDTQYF. Looking up the rest from reference TRBV28 and TRBJ2-3 gives the full variable domain: DVKVTQSSRYLVKRTGEKVFLECVQDMDHENMFWYRQDPGLGLRLIYFSYDVKMKEKGDIPEGYSVSREKKERFSLILESASTNQTSMYLCASSPPSTDTQYFGPGTRLTVL.

This clone appeared a few times. The chain combines TRBV4-2 with TRBJ2-5, with TRBD1 matching 12 bases. Germline V CDR1 and CDR2: LGHNA, YNFKEQ. This CDR3 contains 16 residues. V was clipped by 3 bases and J by 4 bases; unmatched bases: 6. CDR3 residues: CASSQGQGAGTETQYF. In DNA form, the CDR3 reads TGTGCCAGCAGCCAGGGACAGGGGGCAGGGACAGAGACCCAGTACTTC.

This clone occurred many times. The same CDR3 also results from other DNA sequences found in this sample. This sequence joins TRBV9 and TRBJ1-6; D uncertain. Germline V gene lookup returns CDR1 SGDLS and CDR2 YYNGEE. Trimming stripped 0 bases from V and 7 bases from J, with 11 bases between. CDR3 size: 15 residues. CDR3 in DNA: TGTGCCAGCAGCGTAGATCCAGGTGGGAATTCACCCCTCCACTTT. It codes for CASSVDPGGNSPLHF. The complete variable domain, with remaining parts taken from reference TRBV9 and TRBJ1-6, reads DSGVTQTPKHLITATGQRVTLRCSPRSGDLSVYWYQQSLDQGLQFLIQYYNGEERAKGNILERFSAQQFPDLHSELNLSSLELGDSALYFCASSVDPGGNSPLHFGNGTRLTVT.

The rearrangement uses TRBV9 and TRBJ1-4; the D gene is possibly TRBD1 (6 bases). V gave up 2 bases and J gave up 0 bases, with 8 bases separating them. Germline assignment: CDR1 SGDLS and CDR2 YYNGEE. The CDR3 is 15 residues long. The CDR3 here is CASSVTGTTNEKLFF. CDR3 in DNA: TGTGCCAGCAGCGTTACAGGGACAACTAATGAAAAACTGTTTTTT.

The table lists this clone with a few counts. The rearrangement joins TRBV18 to TRBJ2-3, with 13 bases aligning to TRBD2. After removal of 3 bases from V and 4 bases from J, the junction contained 4 bases not matched to a gene. This CDR3 region has 16 residues. Germline loops: CDR1 KGHSH, CDR2 LQKENI. The CDR3: CASSPRTSGGSDTQYF. For the CDR3, the DNA is TGTGCCAGCTCACCCCGGACTAGCGGGGGATCAGATACGCAGTATTTT. Filled out from reference TRBV18 and TRBJ2-3, the complete variable domain reads NAGVMQNPRHLVRRRGQEARLRCSPMKGHSHVYWYRQLPEEGLKFMVYLQKENIIDESGMPKERFSAEFPKEGPSILRIQQVVRGDSAAYFCASSPRTSGGSDTQYFGPGTRLTVL.

This rearrangement joins TRBV7-2 to TRBJ2-5, with D uncertain. Germline V gene sequence: CDR1 SGHTA, CDR2 FQGNSA. This CDR3 is built from 13 residues. V shed 0 bases and J shed 5 bases, with 7 bases lying between them. The CDR3 loop reads CASSLAFQETQYF. The CDR3, as DNA: TGTGCCAGCAGCTTAGCTTTTCAGGAGACCCAGTACTTC.

This clone was seen only a few times. This sample includes further DNA sequences coding for the same CDR3. This rearrangement joins TRBV5-4 to TRBJ2-7, with 8 bases fitting TRBD1. Germline V lookup: CDR1 SGHNT, CDR2 YYREEE (reference sequence). The CDR3 extends over 14 amino acids. Trimming cost V 1 base and J 2 bases; bases outside gene matches: 2. CDR3 protein: CASSLTGGPYEQYF. DNA for the CDR3: TGTGCCAGCAGCTTGACAGGGGGGCCCTACGAGCAGTACTTC.

The rearrangement uses TRBV5-1 and TRBJ2-1, with D possibly TRBD2 on 6 matching bases. The CDR3 spans 13 residues. The germline CDR1 and CDR2 sequences are SGHRS and YFSETQ. The V gene lost 2 bases and the J gene lost 9 bases, with 12 bases spanning the gap. Written as DNA, the CDR3 is TGCGCCAGCAGCTTCCTAGCGCGGGGTGAGCAGTTCTTC. Encoded protein: CASSFLARGEQFF.

The table lists this clone with a few counts. The rearrangement joins TRBV7-8 to TRBJ1-5; a weak D match, TRBD1 (6 bases). Germline V gives CDR1 SGHVS, CDR2 FQNEAQ. The V and J ends lost 2 bases and 4 bases respectively, with 15 bases between them. CDR3 length equals 16 residues. The CDR3 sequence is CASSLRDPDRNQPQHF. In nucleotides, the CDR3 is TGTGCCAGCAGCTTAAGGGATCCCGACAGGAATCAGCCCCAGCATTTT.

The table lists this clone with a few counts. CDR3 in DNA: TGTGCCAGCAGTGCCACAGGGGACTATGGCTACACCTTC. Translating gives CASSATGDYGYTF. This rearrangement joins TRBV6-6 to TRBJ1-2, with 7 positions matching TRBD1. CDR1 and CDR2 (germline): MNHNY, SVGAGI (reference sequence). The trim removed 5 bases at V and 3 bases at J, leaving 3 bases unmatched. This CDR3 comprises 13 residues.

A few counts support this clone. Other nucleotide sequences from this sample produce the same CDR3. The chain has TRBV28 and TRBJ2-7, with 7 bases aligning to TRBD2. The CDR3 has 14 residues. Germline CDR1 reads MDHEN; CDR2 reads SYDVKM. With 3 bases clipped from V and 0 bases from J, the junction kept 2 bases outside the gene matches. This CDR3 reads CASSFGGISYEQYF. CDR3 nucleotide sequence: TGTGCCAGCAGTTTCGGGGGGATCTCCTACGAGCAGTACTTC.

V usage is TRBV11-2 and J usage is TRBJ2-7; 7 nucleotides match TRBD1. V lost 5 bases to trimming and J lost 7 bases; unmatched junction nucleotides: 5. This CDR3 contains 12 residues. The germline V gene encodes CDR1 SGHAT and CDR2 FQNNGV. For the CDR3, the DNA is TGTGCCAGCAGCCTACAACAGGGGGAGCAGTACTTC. Amino acid sequence: CASSLQQGEQYF.